A selection of T cell receptor beta chains follows, all from one sample in a study of blood T cell repertoires in COVID-19. Only in-frame clones appear in the TCRdb table, and some are missing; sequencing was by immunoSEQ multiplex PCR. The data hold a few hundred thousand clones, with 84% observed a single time. The specimen sequenced was PBMCs or T cells enriched from blood (not recorded which). These receptors all come from a woman between 35 and 50 years old who had recovered from COVID-19. CDR3s leave out the opening cysteine and the closing phenylalanine or tryptophan. The D gene is left open where the match is weak.

NA TRBJ1-4 TRBV19 ASSELGDEKLF
NA TRBJ2-1 TRBV5-1 ASSLDNYNEQF
TRBD1 TRBJ1-2 TRBV25-1 ASSEQGTPNYGYT
NA TRBJ2-2 TRBV9 ASSETWTSGTGELF
NA TRBJ1-1 TRBV7-2 ASSFAGATEAF
TRBD1 TRBJ1-4 TRBV28 ASSTRQGTNEKLF
NA TRBJ1-2 TRBV24-1 ATSEGGTDYYGYT
TRBD2 TRBJ2-2 TRBV6-5 ASSSGRETGELF
NA TRBJ1-3 TRBV30 AWSAGQPGNTIY
TRBD1 TRBJ1-6 TRBV10-2 ASSAGTVNNSPLH
NA TRBJ2-1 TRBV6-5 ASSPSFDSLFRF
TRBD2 TRBJ2-1 TRBV7-9 ASSQAGVKYNEQF
TRBD1 TRBJ2-2 TRBV5-4 ASSTRQGDTGELF
NA TRBJ2-5 TRBV21-1 ASSKLLGGRTPKETQY
TRBD2 TRBJ2-3 TRBV7-2 ASRERLAVNTDTQY
NA TRBJ2-1 TRBV20-1 SGQVYNEQF
NA TRBJ1-1 TRBV7-9 ASSFALSEAF
TRBD2 TRBJ2-1 TRBV5-1 ASSLEGLAGVVGEQF
TRBD1 TRBJ2-1 TRBV11-3 ASSRRETGGNNEQF
NA TRBJ2-5 TRBV30 AWSRLGAWETQY
TRBD2 TRBJ2-1 TRBV9 ASSPPSGSSYNEQF
TRBD2 TRBJ2-3 TRBV4-3 ASSTRPGLDFTDTQY
NA TRBJ2-7 TRBV12-3/TRBV12-4 ASSLGSSYEQY
NA TRBJ1-5 TRBV5-8 ASSSGQHSNQPQH
NA TRBJ1-1 TRBV5-6 ASSLRGEAF
NA TRBJ2-7 TRBV7-2 ASSLRGAGQAYEQY
TRBD1 TRBJ1-2 TRBV28 ASSSDRGIYGYT
NA TRBJ2-7 TRBV2 ASSVGGTYEQY
TRBD1 TRBJ1-2 TRBV24-1 ATSDGTGVYGYT
NA TRBJ1-2 TRBV6-5 ASSQGTDYGYT
NA TRBJ1-5 TRBV27 ASSTGYSNQPQH
TRBD1 TRBJ1-2 TRBV7-2 ASSLSNAGGYGYT
NA TRBJ1-5 TRBV2 ASSWTTGRSNQPQH
TRBD2 TRBJ2-3 TRBV29-1 SVGGLAGENTQY
NA TRBJ2-7 TRBV11-1 ASSAGSPYEQY
NA TRBJ1-1 TRBV7-2 ASSLDRAEGEAF
NA TRBJ1-3 TRBV19 ASSLGGWDGNTIY
NA TRBJ2-2 TRBV6-5 ASSYGTTNTGELF
NA TRBJ2-1 TRBV10-3 AIGQGGNEQF
TRBD2 TRBJ2-1 TRBV19 ASSPQGAGVYNEQF